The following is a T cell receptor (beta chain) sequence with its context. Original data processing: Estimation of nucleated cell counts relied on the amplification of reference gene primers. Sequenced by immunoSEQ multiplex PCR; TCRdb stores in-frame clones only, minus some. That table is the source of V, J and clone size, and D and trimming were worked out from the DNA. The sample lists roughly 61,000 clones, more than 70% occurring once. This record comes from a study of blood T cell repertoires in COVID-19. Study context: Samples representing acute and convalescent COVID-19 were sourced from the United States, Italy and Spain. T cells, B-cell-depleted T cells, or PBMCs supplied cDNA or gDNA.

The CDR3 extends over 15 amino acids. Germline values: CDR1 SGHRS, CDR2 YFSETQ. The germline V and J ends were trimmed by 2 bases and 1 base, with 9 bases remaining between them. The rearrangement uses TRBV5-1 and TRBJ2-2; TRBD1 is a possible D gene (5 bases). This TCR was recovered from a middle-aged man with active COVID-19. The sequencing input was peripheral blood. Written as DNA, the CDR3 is TGCGCCAGCAGCTTTGGGGCAGGGAACACCGGGGAGCTGTTTTTT. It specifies CASSFGAGNTGELFF.